Presented here are 3 T cell receptor beta chains from one specimen sequenced in a study of Ad26.COV2.S vaccination and SARS-CoV-2 variants. Treatment described: around 19 received Ad26.COV2.S at low or high dose, single or two shots; 5 received placebo; per-sample allocation not given. Specimen acquisition occurred on day 63 following the initial vaccine or placebo injection. This table comes from immunoSEQ multiplex PCR, and its TCRdb copy is limited to in-frame clones, with some not included. The sample includes hundreds of thousands of clones, about nine tenths of them seen just once. Material: peripheral blood, obtained in a trial of Ad26.COV2.S vaccine versus placebo. Receptors were obtained from a person between 18 and 65 years old who received the Ad26.COV2.S COVID-19 vaccine or a placebo.

The chain uses TRBV27 and TRBJ2-2; D is tentatively TRBD1 or TRBD2 (5 bases each). The germline V and J ends were trimmed by 10 bases and 7 bases, with 19 bases remaining between them. The CDR3 extends over 14 amino acids. Germline V lookup: CDR1 MNHEY, CDR2 SMNVEV (reference sequence). CDR3 amino acids: CATRRDPVLGELFF. CDR3 DNA sequence: TGTGCCACCCGCCGGGACCCGGTCCTCGGGGAGCTGTTTTTT.

The rearrangement uses TRBV23-1 and TRBJ2-7; 7 positions match TRBD2. TRBV23-1 is an open reading frame, and its role is uncertain. After removal of 3 bases from V and 4 bases from J, the junction contained 15 bases not matched to a gene. The CDR3 spans 17 residues. CDR3 bases: TGCGCCAGCAGTCACAGCGGGACCTATGCACCCCCTTACGAGCAGTACTTC. This translates into CASSHSGTYAPPYEQYF.

V is TRBV28 and J is TRBJ2-6; no clear D. V dropped 8 bases and J dropped 1 base, with 9 bases sitting between them. The CDR3 is 14 residues long. Germline lookup yields CDR1 MDHEN and CDR2 SYDVKM. DNA for the CDR3: TGTGCCAGCCGAAAAAGGTCTGGGGCCAACGTCCTGACTTTC. It is translated as CASRKRSGANVLTF.